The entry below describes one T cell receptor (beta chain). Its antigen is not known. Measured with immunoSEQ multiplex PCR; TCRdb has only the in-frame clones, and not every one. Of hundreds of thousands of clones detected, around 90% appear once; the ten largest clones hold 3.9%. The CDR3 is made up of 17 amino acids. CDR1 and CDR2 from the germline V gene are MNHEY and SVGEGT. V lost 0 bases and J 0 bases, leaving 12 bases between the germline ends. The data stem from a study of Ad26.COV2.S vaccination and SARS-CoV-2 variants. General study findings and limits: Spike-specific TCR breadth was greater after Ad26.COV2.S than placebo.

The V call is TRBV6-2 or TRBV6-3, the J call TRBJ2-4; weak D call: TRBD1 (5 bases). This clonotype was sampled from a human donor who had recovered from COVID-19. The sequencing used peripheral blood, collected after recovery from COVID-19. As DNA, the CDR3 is TGTGCCAGCAGTTACTCTAGGGGAACTGAAGCCAAAAACATTCAGTACTTC. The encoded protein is CASSYSRGTEAKNIQYF.